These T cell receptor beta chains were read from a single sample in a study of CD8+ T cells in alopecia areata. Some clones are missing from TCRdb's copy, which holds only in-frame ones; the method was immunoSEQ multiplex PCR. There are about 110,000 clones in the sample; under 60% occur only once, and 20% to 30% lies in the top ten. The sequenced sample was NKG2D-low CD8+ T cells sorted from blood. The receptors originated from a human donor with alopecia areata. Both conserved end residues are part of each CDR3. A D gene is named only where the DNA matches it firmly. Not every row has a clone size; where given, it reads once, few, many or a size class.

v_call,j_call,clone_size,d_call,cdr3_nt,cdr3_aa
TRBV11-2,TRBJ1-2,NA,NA,TGTGCCAGCAGCTCGGACGGACCCTATGGCTACACCTTC,CASSSDGPYGYTF
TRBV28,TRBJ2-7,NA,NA,TGTGCCAGCAGTCCCGAGACGGGGGAGCAGTACTTC,CASSPETGEQYF
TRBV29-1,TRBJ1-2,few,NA,TGCAGCGTCCAGGGGAATGGCTATGGCTACACCTTC,CSVQGNGYGYTF
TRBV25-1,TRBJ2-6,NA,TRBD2,TGTGCCAGCAGTGGAGTGGGAGGGGCTGCTTTTGGGGCCAACGTCCTGACTTTC,CASSGVGGAAFGANVLTF
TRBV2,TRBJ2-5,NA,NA,TGTGCCAGCAGAGCGGGAAAGAGGACAGGAGGAGAGACCCAGTACTTC,CASRAGKRTGGETQYF
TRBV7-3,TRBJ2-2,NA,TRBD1,TGTGCCAGCAGCGAACAAAGGACAGGGGGTACCGGGGAGCTGTTTTTT,CASSEQRTGGTGELFF
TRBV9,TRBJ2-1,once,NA,TGTGCCAGCAGCCATACGCGGGGAGATGAGCAGTTCTTC,CASSHTRGDEQFF
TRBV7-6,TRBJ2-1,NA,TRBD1,TGTGCCAGCAGCTTTGGGACAGGGTTCGATGAGCAGTTCTTC,CASSFGTGFDEQFF
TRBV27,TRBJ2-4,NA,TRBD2,TGTGCCAGCAGTTCTCCGACTAGCGGGAGTTTGGGAAACATTCAGTACTTC,CASSSPTSGSLGNIQYF
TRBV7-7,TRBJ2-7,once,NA,TGTGCTAGCAGCGACACTCCCGGGGCCGGGGAGCAGTACTTC,CASSDTPGAGEQYF
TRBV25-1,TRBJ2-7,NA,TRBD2,TGTGCCAGCAATGACGGGAGGGCCACCTACGAGCAGTACTTC,CASNDGRATYEQYF
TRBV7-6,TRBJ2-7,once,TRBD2,TGTGCCAGCAGCTTAAGGTTAGCGGGGTCCGAGCAGTACTTC,CASSLRLAGSEQYF
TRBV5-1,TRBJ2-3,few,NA,TGCGCCAGCAGCTTGGCGGGGGCGCTGAAAGATACGCAGTATTTT,CASSLAGALKDTQYF
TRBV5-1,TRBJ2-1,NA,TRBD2,TGCGCCAGCAGCTTGGATAGCGGGACATACAATGAGCAGTTCTTC,CASSLDSGTYNEQFF
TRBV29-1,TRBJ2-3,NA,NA,TGCAGCGTTGAAGGCCCGATGATGGCAGATACGCAGTATTTT,CSVEGPMMADTQYF
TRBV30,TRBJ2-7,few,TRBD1,TGTGCCTGGAGTGTACCCAGGTCAGGGGGCCCGTACGAGCAGTACTTC,CAWSVPRSGGPYEQYF
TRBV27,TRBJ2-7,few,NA,TGTGCCAGCAGCCAGGGGATGGGGACCTACGAGCAGTACTTC,CASSQGMGTYEQYF
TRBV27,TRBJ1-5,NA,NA,TGTGCCAGCAGTTTGGGTAGCAATCAGCCCCAGCATTTT,CASSLGSNQPQHF
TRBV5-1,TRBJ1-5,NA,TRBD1,TGCGCCAGCAGCCAAACAGGGGCCCGTGGTCAGCCCCAGCATTTT,CASSQTGARGQPQHF
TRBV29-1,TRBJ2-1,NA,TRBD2,TGCAGCTCAGGGACTAGCGGTATCTACAATGAGCAGTTCTTC,CSSGTSGIYNEQFF
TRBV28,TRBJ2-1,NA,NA,TGTGCCAGCAGTTTCGAAGCCAGGGGCAATGAGCAGTTCTTC,CASSFEARGNEQFF
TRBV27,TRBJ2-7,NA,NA,TGTGCCAGCAGCAGGGGACCCGCATCCTACGAGCAGTACTTC,CASSRGPASYEQYF
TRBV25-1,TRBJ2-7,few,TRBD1,TGTGCCAGCAGTCGAAGGGACAGACCTTCCTACGAGCAGTACTTC,CASSRRDRPSYEQYF
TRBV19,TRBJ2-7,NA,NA,TGTGCCAGTAGTATAGGAGGGGGCGAGCAGTACTTC,CASSIGGGEQYF
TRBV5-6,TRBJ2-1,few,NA,TGTGCCAGCAGCTTGAATGACAATGAGCAGTTCTTC,CASSLNDNEQFF
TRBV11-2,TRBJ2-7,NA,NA,TGTGCCAGCAGCTTAGGGGTAGCGGACTCCTACGAGCAGTACTTC,CASSLGVADSYEQYF
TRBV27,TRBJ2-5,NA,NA,TGTGCCAGCAGTTCTGAGGTACCGGTGGCCCAGTACTTC,CASSSEVPVAQYF
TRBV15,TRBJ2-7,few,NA,TGTGCCACCTCCGAGGGGGTTAAGGAGGACGAGCAGTACTTC,CATSEGVKEDEQYF
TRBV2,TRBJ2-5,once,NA,TGTGCCAGCAGTGAAGTTTGGACGACGTCCTGGCAGTACTTC,CASSEVWTTSWQYF
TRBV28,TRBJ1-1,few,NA,TGTGCCAGCAGTCCCCCCCGGGAGCATGAAGCTTTCTTT,CASSPPREHEAFF
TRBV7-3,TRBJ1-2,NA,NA,TGTGCCAGCAGCCCAGCGGGGGAAACGAATGGCTACACCTTC,CASSPAGETNGYTF
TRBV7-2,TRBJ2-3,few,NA,TGTGCCAGCAGCCCCACAGATACGCAGTATTTT,CASSPTDTQYF
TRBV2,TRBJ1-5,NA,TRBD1,TGTGCCAGCAACTCGCGGGACAGGGGGCATCAGCCCCAGCATTTT,CASNSRDRGHQPQHF
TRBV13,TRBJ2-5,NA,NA,TGTGCCAGCAGCTACGAAGAGACCCAGTACTTC,CASSYEETQYF
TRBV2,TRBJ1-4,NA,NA,TGTGCCAGCCTACATGAAAAACTGTTTTTT,CASLHEKLFF
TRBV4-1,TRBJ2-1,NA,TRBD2,TGCGCCAGCAGCTGGGCTAGCGGGATCTTGTACGAGCAGTTCTTC,CASSWASGILYEQFF
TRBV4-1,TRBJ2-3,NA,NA,TGCGCCAGCAGCCTAGGACCCAGGGGTACAGATACGCAGTATTTT,CASSLGPRGTDTQYF
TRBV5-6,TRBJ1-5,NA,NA,TGTGCCAGCAGCTTTGGGTATAGCAATCAGCCCCAGCATTTT,CASSFGYSNQPQHF
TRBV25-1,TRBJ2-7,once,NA,TGTGCCAGCAGTGAAATTGGATGGGACGAGCAGTACTTC,CASSEIGWDEQYF
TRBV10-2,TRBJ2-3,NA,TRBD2,TGCGCCAGCAGTGAGTCGGGACTAGCGGGAGGTACTTGGACAGATACGCAGTATTTT,CASSESGLAGGTWTDTQYF